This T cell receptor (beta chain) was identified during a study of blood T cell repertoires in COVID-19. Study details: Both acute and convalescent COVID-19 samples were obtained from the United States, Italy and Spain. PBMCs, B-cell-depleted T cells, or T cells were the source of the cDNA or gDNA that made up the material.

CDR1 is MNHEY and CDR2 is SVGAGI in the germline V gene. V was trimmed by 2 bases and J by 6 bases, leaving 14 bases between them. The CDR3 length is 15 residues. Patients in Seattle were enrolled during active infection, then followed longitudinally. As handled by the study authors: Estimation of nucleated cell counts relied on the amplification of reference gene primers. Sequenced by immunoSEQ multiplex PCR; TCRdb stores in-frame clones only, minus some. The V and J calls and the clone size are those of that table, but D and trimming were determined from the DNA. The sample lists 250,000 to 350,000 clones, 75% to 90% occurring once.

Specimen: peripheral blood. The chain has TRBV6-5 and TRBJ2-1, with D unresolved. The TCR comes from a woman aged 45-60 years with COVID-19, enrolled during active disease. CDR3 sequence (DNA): TGTGCCAGCAGTTACAGTGACTTCGAGACCAATGAGCAGTTCTTC. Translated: CASSYSDFETNEQFF.